The present TCR beta chain was sequenced within a study of control samples from healthy donors and cancer patients (dated by TCRdb to 2018 to 2020). The library was made by the immunoSEQ multiplex PCR assay. As stored in TCRdb, this immuneACCESS dataset retains in-frame rearrangements with V and J assigned. A fraction of the clones does not appear; measured against another copy, unresolved V genes explain less than half of the discrepancy, and the remainder lacks a known reason. The sample contains roughly 180,000 clones, 94% of them found a single time. Approximately 1.5% of the sample is taken by the ten largest. On this clone itself: No antigen is known for it. No much larger clonotype is one base removed from it; base qualities were not supplied.

At the junction V is shortened by 4 bases and J by 13 bases, with 8 bases in between. The CDR3 starts with the cysteine, ends with the phenylalanine, and has 11 residues. Only the CDR3 region is kept as DNA, spanning 33 bases read in frame from base 1. The germline V gene sets CDR1 to SGHTA and CDR2 to FQGNSA. The origin of this receptor is a young woman in good health. The chain couples TRBV7-2 to TRBJ1-6, with a weak D call of TRBD1 (5 bases match). The sample consisted of blood. The CDR3 sequence is CASSWQGPLHF. The nucleotide sequence is TGTGCCAGCAGCTGGCAGGGTCCCCTCCACTTT.